The 16 T cell receptor beta chains below were found in one sample sequenced in a study of shared clonotypes between healthy human individuals. Profiling relied on immunoSEQ multiplex PCR, and the TCRdb table lists in-frame clones only, not all of them. Of around 940,000 clones in the sample, roughly 72% were seen once. Material: memory CD4+ T cells sorted from blood. The subset was: CD45RA-negative fraction. These receptors originate from a man aged 18 to 30 in good health.

The chain joins TRBV5-1 to TRBJ2-1; no firm D call. The CDR3 sequence is 15 residues long. The germline CDR1 and CDR2 sequences are SGHRS and YFSETQ. V gave up 4 bases and J gave up 0 bases, with 11 bases separating them. The CDR3 region has the DNA TGCGCCAGCAGCACGACGAAGAGCTCCTACAATGAGCAGTTCTTC. Translated: CASSTTKSSYNEQFF.

This clone came up a few times. V gene TRBV7-8 combines with J gene TRBJ2-2; D remains ambiguous. With 2 bases removed from V and 1 base from J, the gap between germline ends came to 8 bases. Germline-derived CDR1 and CDR2 are SGHVS and FQNEAQ. The CDR3 runs 15 residues. In nucleotides, the CDR3 is TGTGCCAGCAGCTTAAGAGGTCTGAACACCGGGGAGCTGTTTTTT. This codes for CASSLRGLNTGELFF.

The V call is TRBV10-3, the J call TRBJ2-5, with 9 nucleotides matching TRBD2. Germline CDR1 ENHRY, CDR2 SYGVKD. J gave up 0 bases and V 7 bases, and 6 bases lay outside the gene matches. The CDR3 is made up of 15 amino acids. The CDR3 loop reads CAIKASGAYQETQYF. The CDR3 bases are TGTGCCATCAAGGCTAGCGGGGCGTACCAAGAGACCCAGTACTTC.

This chain links TRBV27 with TRBJ2-2; 7 bases map to TRBD2. This CDR3 comprises 17 residues. Germline V lookup: CDR1 MNHEY, CDR2 SMNVEV (reference sequence). V dropped 5 bases and J dropped 5; count of bases not matched to a gene: 14. The DNA for the CDR3 is TGTGCCAGCAGTCCCCCCGGGCGGGGGAGGGAAACCGGGGAGCTGTTTTTT. This encodes CASSPPGRGRETGELFF.

This clone was found a few times. The chain has TRBV9 and TRBJ2-5, with D unresolved. Germline V gives CDR1 SGDLS, CDR2 YYNGEE. The CDR3 runs 14 residues. Trimming took 0 bases from V and 3 from J, leaving 9 bases between them. In DNA, the CDR3 is TGTGCCAGCAGCGTAGACCGGTTTGAAGAGACCCAGTACTTC. Translated, it gives CASSVDRFEETQYF.

V usage is TRBV6-1 and J usage is TRBJ1-1, with TRBD1 as a possible D gene (6 bases). Germline CDR1 is MNHNS and CDR2 is SASEGT. V dropped 5 bases and J dropped 5 bases, with 18 bases sitting between them. The CDR3 spans 15 residues. The CDR3 reads CASSIRTAGATEAFF. CDR3 sequence (DNA): TGTGCCAGCAGTATTCGGACAGCCGGGGCGACTGAAGCTTTCTTT.

For the CDR3, the DNA is TGTGCCAGCAGTTTTGGCGGCCCGGAGACCCAGTACTTC. This encodes CASSFGGPETQYF. The J gene is TRBJ2-5, the V gene TRBV27; unclear D gene. The germline gives CDR1 MNHEY, CDR2 SMNVEV (reference sequence). V was clipped by 3 bases and J by 5 bases, with 10 bases between them. The CDR3 consists of 13 residues.

The J gene is TRBJ1-1, the V gene TRBV5-1, with D uncertain. Germline V lookup: CDR1 SGHRS, CDR2 YFSETQ. Trimming left V 0 bases short and J 1 base short, with 10 bases between. The length of the CDR3 is 15 residues. As DNA, the CDR3 is TGCGCCAGCAGCTTGGAAGGACGGTCGAACACTGAAGCTTTCTTT. It is translated as CASSLEGRSNTEAFF.

The chain couples TRBV5-4 to TRBJ1-1; TRBD1 agrees at 8 bases. The CDR3 runs 13 residues. The germline gives CDR1 SGHNT, CDR2 YYREEE (reference sequence). The ends lost 5 bases at V and 4 bases at J; junction bases unmatched: 4. CDR3 sequence: CASRNRGITEAFF. The CDR3 bases are TGTGCCAGCAGAAACAGGGGGATCACTGAAGCTTTCTTT.

The chain uses TRBV6-5 and TRBJ1-5; D ambiguous. V was shortened by 5 bases and J by 0 bases, with 8 bases between the two germline ends. This CDR3 has 14 amino acids. Germline V gives CDR1 MNHEY, CDR2 SVGAGI. CDR3 sequence (DNA): TGTGCCAGCAGTGCCAGCTATAGCAATCAGCCCCAGCATTTT. It codes for CASSASYSNQPQHF.

The chain employs TRBV7-9 and TRBJ2-3, with 7 bases matching TRBD2. Per the germline V gene, CDR1 is SEHNR and CDR2 is FQNEAQ (reference sequence). This CDR3 has 17 residues. The V segment lost 2 bases and the J segment 5 bases; nucleotides outside the gene matches: 13. CDR3 residues: CASSLSRTSMREDTQYF. CDR3 nucleotides: TGTGCCAGCAGCTTATCACGGACTAGTATGCGGGAAGATACGCAGTATTTT.

This clone was found once. The V and J genes are TRBV19 and TRBJ2-2; 11 positions match TRBD2. V lost 6 bases, J lost 5 bases, and 11 bases stayed unmatched. Germline CDR1 reads LNHDA; CDR2 reads SQIVND (reference sequence). The CDR3 has 17 residues. The CDR3 here is CASREPLAGVRTGELFF. The DNA for the CDR3 is TGTGCCAGTAGGGAACCACTAGCGGGAGTAAGGACCGGGGAGCTGTTTTTT.

This clone occurred a few times. The chain uses TRBV11-2 and TRBJ2-3; 10 bases are shared with TRBD2. V shed 1 base and J 2 bases; nucleotides not matched to a gene: 3. The CDR3 contains 16 residues. Germline V gene data show CDR1 as SGHAT and CDR2 as FQNNGV. In DNA, the CDR3 is TGTGCCAGCAGCTTAGCCAGCGGGGGGGCCACAGATACGCAGTATTTT. Translation gives CASSLASGGATDTQYF.

The genes are TRBV11-2 and TRBJ2-5; TRBD2 aligns across 14 bases. V was pared by 5 bases and J by 5 bases, with 4 bases of the junction left unmatched. The V gene's germline CDR1 is SGHAT and CDR2 FQNNGV. This CDR3 has 15 residues. CDR3 DNA: TGTGCCAGCAGCCAAGGGACTAGCGGGAGTGAGACCCAGTACTTC. This sequence encodes CASSQGTSGSETQYF.

Concerning this clone: Other DNA variants within this sample encode the same CDR3. This chain uses TRBV5-1 with TRBJ2-7; 8 positions agree with TRBD1. V was clipped by 4 bases and J by 0 bases; unmatched bases: 0. This CDR3 is 13 amino acids long. CDR1 SGHRS and CDR2 YFSETQ come from the germline V gene. CDR3 residues: CASSGTGSYEQYF. CDR3 nucleotides: TGCGCCAGCAGCGGGACAGGCTCCTACGAGCAGTACTTC.

This clone has a count of ten or more. The V and J genes are TRBV13 and TRBJ1-4, with unresolved D. V lost 3 bases and J 5 bases, leaving 13 bases between the germline ends. The germline gives CDR1 PRHDT, CDR2 FYEKMQ (reference sequence). The CDR3 contains 15 residues. CDR3 sequence: CASSFSPPSNEKLFF. The DNA for the CDR3 is TGTGCCAGCAGCTTTTCGCCCCCGTCGAATGAAAAACTGTTTTTT.